This T cell receptor beta chain is from a study of yellow fever vaccine responses in identical twins. In TCRdb, the RT-PCR reads were re-called with MiXCR into one record per CDR3 protein. Found here are about 13,000 distinct CDR3 sequences, roughly 81% of them singletons; the top ten hold approximately 1.5%. CDR3 length: 15 amino acids. Looked up from germline, CDR1 is SGHAT and CDR2 is FQNNGV. V dropped 0 bases and J dropped 2 bases, with 11 bases sitting between them. Study results and caveats: Reportedly, twins' vaccine T cell responses looked partly convergent and partly personalized.

On this clonotype itself: The antigen remains unidentified.

The source is a woman between 18 and 29 years old who received the yellow fever vaccine. The source material was T cells from blood (PBMCs), unsorted or a sorted subset (not recorded which), sampled before or after yellow fever vaccination (not recorded which). The chain couples TRBV11-2 to TRBJ2-7, with D perhaps TRBD1 or TRBD2 (5 bases each). The CDR3 here is CASSLDVGVPYEQYF. The CDR3 region has the DNA TGTGCCAGCAGCTTAGATGTGGGGGTACCCTACGAGCAGTACTTC.